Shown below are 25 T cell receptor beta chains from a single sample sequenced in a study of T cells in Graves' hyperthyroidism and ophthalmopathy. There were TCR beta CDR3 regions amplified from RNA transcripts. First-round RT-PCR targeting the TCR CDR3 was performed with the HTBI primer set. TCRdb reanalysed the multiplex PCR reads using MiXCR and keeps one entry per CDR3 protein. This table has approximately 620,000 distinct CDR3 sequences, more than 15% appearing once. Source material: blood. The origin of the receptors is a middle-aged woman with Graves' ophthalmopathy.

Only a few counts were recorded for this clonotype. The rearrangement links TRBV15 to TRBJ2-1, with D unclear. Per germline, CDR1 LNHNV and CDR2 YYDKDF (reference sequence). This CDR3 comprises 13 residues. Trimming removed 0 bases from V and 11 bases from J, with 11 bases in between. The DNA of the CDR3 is TGTGCCACCAGCAGAGATCCAGGTCAGAAGCAGTTCTTC. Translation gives CATSRDPGQKQFF.

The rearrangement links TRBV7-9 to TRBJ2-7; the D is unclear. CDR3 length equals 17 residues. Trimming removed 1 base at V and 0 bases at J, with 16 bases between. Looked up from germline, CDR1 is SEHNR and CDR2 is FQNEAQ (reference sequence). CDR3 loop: CASSLGEVVYLSYEQYF. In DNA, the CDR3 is TGTGCCAGCAGCTTAGGCGAAGTAGTTTACCTCTCCTACGAGCAGTACTTC. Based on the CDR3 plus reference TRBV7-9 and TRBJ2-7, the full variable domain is DTGVSQNPRHKITKRGQNVTFRCDPISEHNRLYWYRQTLGQGPEFLTYFQNEAQLEKSRLLSDRFSAERPKGSFSTLEIQRTEQGDSAMYLCASSLGEVVYLSYEQYFGPGTRLTVT.

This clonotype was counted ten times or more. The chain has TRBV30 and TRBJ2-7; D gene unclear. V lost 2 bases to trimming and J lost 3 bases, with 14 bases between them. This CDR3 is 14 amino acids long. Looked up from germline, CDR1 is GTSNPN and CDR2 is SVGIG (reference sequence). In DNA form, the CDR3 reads TGTGCCTGGAGTAGGAGTACAACCCGCTACGAGCAGTACTTC. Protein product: CAWSRSTTRYEQYF.

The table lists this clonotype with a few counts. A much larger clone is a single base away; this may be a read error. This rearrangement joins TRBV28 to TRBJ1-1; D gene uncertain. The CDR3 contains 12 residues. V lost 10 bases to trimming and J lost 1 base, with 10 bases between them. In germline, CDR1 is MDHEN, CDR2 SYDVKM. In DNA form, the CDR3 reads TGTGCCAACAGCCCAGGGAACACTGAAGCTTTCTTT. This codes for CANSPGNTEAFF.

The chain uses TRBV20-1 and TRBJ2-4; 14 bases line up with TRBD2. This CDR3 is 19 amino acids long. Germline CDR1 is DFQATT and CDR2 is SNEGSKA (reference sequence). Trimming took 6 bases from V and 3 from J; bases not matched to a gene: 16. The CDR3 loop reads CSATNTGTSGRRSKNIQYF. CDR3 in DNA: TGCAGTGCCACCAATACCGGGACTAGCGGGAGACGGAGCAAAAACATTCAGTACTTC.

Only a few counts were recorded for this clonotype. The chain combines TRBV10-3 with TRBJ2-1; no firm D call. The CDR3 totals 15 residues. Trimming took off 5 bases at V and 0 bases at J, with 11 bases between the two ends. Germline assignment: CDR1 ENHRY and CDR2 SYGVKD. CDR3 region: CAISNWMSSYNEQFF. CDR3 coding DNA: TGTGCCATCAGTAACTGGATGAGCTCCTACAATGAGCAGTTCTTC.

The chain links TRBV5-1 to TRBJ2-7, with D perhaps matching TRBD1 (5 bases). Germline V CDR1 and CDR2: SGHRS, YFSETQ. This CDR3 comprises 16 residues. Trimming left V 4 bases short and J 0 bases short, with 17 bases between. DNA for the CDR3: TGCGCCAGCAGCCCACGCTCCGGACATACCTCCTACGAGCAGTACTTC. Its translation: CASSPRSGHTSYEQYF. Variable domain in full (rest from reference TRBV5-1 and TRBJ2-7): KAGVTQTPRYLIKTRGQQVTLSCSPISGHRSVSWYQQTPGQGLQFLFEYFSETQRNKGNFPGRFSGRQFSNSRSEMNVSTLELGDSALYLCASSPRSGHTSYEQYFGPGTRLTVT.

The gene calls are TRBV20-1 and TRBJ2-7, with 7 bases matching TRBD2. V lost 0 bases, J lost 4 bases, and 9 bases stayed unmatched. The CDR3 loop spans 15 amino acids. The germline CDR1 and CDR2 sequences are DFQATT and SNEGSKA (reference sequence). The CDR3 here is CSARDMAGVSYEQYF. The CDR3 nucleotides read TGCAGTGCTAGAGATATGGCGGGAGTTTCTTACGAGCAGTACTTC.

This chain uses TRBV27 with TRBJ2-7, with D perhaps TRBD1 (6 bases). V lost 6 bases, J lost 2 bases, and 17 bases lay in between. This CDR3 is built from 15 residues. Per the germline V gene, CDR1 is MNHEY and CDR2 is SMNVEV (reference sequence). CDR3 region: CASRNNRVGTYEQYF. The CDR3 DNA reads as TGTGCCAGCAGGAACAACAGGGTGGGGACCTACGAGCAGTACTTC.

CDR3 residues: CASTWSFNQPQHF. CDR3 sequence (DNA): TGTGCCAGCACGTGGTCTTTCAATCAGCCCCAGCATTTT. The chain combines TRBV6-2 or TRBV6-3 with TRBJ1-5; D remains ambiguous. CDR1 MNHEY and CDR2 SVGEGT come from the germline V gene. The CDR3 covers 13 residues. V gave up 7 bases and J gave up 3 bases, with 10 bases separating them.

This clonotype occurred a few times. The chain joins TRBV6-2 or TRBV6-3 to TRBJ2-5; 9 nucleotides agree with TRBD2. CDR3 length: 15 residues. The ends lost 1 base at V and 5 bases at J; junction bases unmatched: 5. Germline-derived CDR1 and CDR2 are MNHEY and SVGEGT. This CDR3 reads CASSYYGGGAETQYF. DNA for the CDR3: TGTGCCAGCAGTTACTACGGCGGGGGGGCCGAGACCCAGTACTTC.

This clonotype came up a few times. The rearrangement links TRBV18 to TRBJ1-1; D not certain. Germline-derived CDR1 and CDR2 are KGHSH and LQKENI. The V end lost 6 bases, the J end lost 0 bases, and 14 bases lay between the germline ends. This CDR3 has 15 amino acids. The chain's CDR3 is CASSRIVQLNTEAFF. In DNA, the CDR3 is TGTGCCAGCTCGCGTATTGTGCAGCTGAACACTGAAGCTTTCTTT.

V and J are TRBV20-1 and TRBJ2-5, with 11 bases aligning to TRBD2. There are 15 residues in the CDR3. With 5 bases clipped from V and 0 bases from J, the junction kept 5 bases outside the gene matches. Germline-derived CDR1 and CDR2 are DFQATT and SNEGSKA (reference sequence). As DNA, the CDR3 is TGCAGTGCTCCACTAGCGGGGGATAACCAAGAGACCCAGTACTTC. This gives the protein CSAPLAGDNQETQYF.

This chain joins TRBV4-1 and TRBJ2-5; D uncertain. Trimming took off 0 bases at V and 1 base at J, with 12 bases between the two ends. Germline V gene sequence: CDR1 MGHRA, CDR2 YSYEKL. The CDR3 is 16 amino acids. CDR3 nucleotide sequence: TGCGCCAGCAGCCAAGAAGGCGGCCAGGCCCAAGAGACCCAGTACTTC. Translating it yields CASSQEGGQAQETQYF.

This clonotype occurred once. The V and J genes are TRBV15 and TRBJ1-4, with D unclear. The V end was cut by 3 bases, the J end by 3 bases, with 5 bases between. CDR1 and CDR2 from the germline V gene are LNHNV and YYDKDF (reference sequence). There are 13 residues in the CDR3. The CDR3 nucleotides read TGTGCCACCAGCAGGGGAGCTAATGAAAAACTGTTTTTT. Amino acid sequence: CATSRGANEKLFF.

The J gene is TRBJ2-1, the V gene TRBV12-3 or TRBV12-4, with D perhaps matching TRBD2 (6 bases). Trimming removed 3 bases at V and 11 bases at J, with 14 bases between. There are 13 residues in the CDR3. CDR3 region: CASSFSGDTQQFF. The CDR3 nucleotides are TGTGCCAGCAGTTTTAGCGGAGACACCCAGCAGTTCTTC.

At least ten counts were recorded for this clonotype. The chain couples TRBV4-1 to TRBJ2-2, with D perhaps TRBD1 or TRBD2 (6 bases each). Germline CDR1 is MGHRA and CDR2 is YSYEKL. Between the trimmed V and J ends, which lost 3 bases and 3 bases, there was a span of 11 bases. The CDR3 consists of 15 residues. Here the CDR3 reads CASSHMGGDTGELFF. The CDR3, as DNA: TGCGCCAGCAGCCACATGGGGGGCGACACCGGGGAGCTGTTTTTT.

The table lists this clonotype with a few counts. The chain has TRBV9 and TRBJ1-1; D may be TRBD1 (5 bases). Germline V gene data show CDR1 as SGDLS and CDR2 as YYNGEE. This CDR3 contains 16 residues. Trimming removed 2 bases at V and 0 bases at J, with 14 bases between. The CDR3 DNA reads TGTGCCAGCAGCGTCACAGGTATGGGGCTGAACACTGAAGCTTTCTTT. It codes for CASSVTGMGLNTEAFF.

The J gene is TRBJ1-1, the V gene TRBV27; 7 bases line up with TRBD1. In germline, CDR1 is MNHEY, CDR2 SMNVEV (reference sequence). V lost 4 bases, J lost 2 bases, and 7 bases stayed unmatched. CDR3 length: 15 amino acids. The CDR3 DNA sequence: TGTGCCAGCAGTTCCAGGGGGAGCACCAACACTGAAGCTTTCTTT. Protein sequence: CASSSRGSTNTEAFF.

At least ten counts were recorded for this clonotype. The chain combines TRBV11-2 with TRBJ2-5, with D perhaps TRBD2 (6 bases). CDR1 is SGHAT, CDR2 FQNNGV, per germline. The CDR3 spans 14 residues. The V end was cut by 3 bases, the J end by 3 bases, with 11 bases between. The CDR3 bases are TGTGCCAGCAGCTTGTCGCGGGACGAAGAGACCCAGTACTTC. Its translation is CASSLSRDEETQYF.

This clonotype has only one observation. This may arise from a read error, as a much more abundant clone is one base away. For the CDR3, the DNA is TGTGCCAGCACCCCCGACAGGACAAACACCGGGGAGCTGTTTTTT. It specifies CASTPDRTNTGELFF. This chain links TRBV2 with TRBJ2-2; a weak D match, TRBD1 (6 bases). This CDR3 is built from 15 residues. The ends were cut back, 7 bases at V and 2 bases at J, with 14 bases in the middle. The V gene's germline CDR1 is SNHLY and CDR2 FYNNEI.

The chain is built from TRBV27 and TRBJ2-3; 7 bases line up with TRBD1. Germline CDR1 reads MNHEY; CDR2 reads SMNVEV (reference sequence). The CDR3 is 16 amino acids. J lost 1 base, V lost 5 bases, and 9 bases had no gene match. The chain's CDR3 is CASSHISGTGTDTQYF. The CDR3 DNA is TGTGCCAGCAGTCACATTTCCGGGACAGGCACAGATACGCAGTATTTT.

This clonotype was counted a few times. Written as DNA, the CDR3 is TGTGCCAGCACCCGGGGGGAGGGCGATGAGCAGTTCTTC. Encoded protein: CASTRGEGDEQFF. This chain links TRBV6-1 with TRBJ2-1; the match to TRBD2 covers 7 bases. Germline-derived CDR1 and CDR2 are MNHNS and SASEGT. CDR3 length equals 13 residues. V shed 7 bases and J 8 bases; nucleotides not matched to a gene: 8.

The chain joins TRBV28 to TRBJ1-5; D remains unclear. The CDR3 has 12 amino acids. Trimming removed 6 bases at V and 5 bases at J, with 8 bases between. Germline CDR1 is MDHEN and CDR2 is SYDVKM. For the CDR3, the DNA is TGTGCCAGCAGGGACTTAGATCAGCCCCAGCATTTT. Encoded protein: CASRDLDQPQHF. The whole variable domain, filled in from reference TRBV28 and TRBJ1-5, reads DVKVTQSSRYLVKRTGEKVFLECVQDMDHENMFWYRQDPGLGLRLIYFSYDVKMKEKGDIPEGYSVSREKKERFSLILESASTNQTSMYLCASRDLDQPQHFGDGTRLSIL.

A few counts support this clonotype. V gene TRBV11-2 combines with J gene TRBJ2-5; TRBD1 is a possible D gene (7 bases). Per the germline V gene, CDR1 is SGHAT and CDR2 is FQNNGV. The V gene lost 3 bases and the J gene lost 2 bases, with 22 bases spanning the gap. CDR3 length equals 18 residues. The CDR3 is CASSFRPLFRGAQETQYF. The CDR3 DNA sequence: TGTGCCAGCAGCTTTAGACCACTCTTCAGGGGGGCACAAGAGACCCAGTACTTC.